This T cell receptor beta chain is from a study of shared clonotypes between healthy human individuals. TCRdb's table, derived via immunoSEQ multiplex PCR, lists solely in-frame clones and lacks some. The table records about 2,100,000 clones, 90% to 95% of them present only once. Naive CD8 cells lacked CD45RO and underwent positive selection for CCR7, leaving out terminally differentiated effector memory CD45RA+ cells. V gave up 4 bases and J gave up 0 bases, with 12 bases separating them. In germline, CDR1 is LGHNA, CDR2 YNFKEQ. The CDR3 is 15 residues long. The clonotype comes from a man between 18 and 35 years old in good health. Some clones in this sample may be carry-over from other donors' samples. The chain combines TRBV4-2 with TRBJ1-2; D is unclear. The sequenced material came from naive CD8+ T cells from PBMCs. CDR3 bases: TGTGCCAGCAGCCCGTCAGGACTGGCTAACTATGGCTACACCTTC. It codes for CASSPSGLANYGYTF.